Following are 9 T cell receptor beta chains from one sample sequenced in a study of T cell responses to AZD1222 COVID-19 vaccine. Clones were sequenced by immunoSEQ multiplex PCR, and TCRdb holds only the in-frame ones, with some missing. The sample consists of more than 140,000 clones, around 90% of them appearing once. The sample was peripheral blood, taken on day 0 of AZD1222 vaccination. Source of these receptors: an adult in good health.

CDR3 in DNA: TGTGCCAGCAGCCACGGACAAACCTACGAGCAGTACTTC. Its protein is CASSHGQTYEQYF. The rearrangement links TRBV3-1 (or the pseudogene TRBV3-2) to TRBJ2-7; D might be TRBD1 (5 bases). This CDR3 has 13 amino acids. Germline assignment: CDR1 LGHDT and CDR2 YNNKEL (reference sequence). V dropped 3 bases and J dropped 2 bases, with 8 bases sitting between them.

The rearrangement uses TRBV7-9 and TRBJ2-7, with D perhaps being TRBD1 or TRBD2 (6 bases each). This CDR3 spans 15 amino acids. Germline V CDR1 and CDR2: SEHNR, FQNEAQ (reference sequence). Trimming took 7 bases from V and 2 from J, leaving 18 bases between them. The CDR3 is CASMGAGRGTYEQYF. CDR3 coding DNA: TGTGCCAGCATGGGGGCCGGGAGAGGAACCTACGAGCAGTACTTC.

The rearrangement uses TRBV12-5 and TRBJ2-5; D may be TRBD1 (5 bases). The CDR3 extends over 14 amino acids. Germline-derived CDR1 and CDR2 are LGHNT and FRNRAP. With 7 bases removed from V and 1 base from J, the gap between germline ends came to 13 bases. CDR3 amino acids: CASAPPDSQETQYF. The CDR3 DNA is TGTGCTAGTGCCCCCCCCGACAGCCAAGAGACCCAGTACTTC.

J is TRBJ2-1 and V is TRBV29-1; D is uncertain. Germline V lookup: CDR1 SQVTM, CDR2 ANQGSEA. The V end was cut by 4 bases, the J end by 7 bases, with 11 bases between. This CDR3 contains 12 residues. CDR3 in amino acids: CSVVLDANEQFF. The CDR3, as DNA: TGCAGCGTTGTTCTAGATGCTAATGAGCAGTTCTTC.

The chain is built from TRBV2 and TRBJ1-1, with TRBD1 matching 7 bases. The CDR3 contains 13 residues. V was pared by 6 bases and J by 1 base, with 2 bases of the junction left unmatched. The V gene's germline CDR1 is SNHLY and CDR2 FYNNEI. The CDR3, as DNA: TGTGCCAGCAGCGACAGGGAGAACACTGAAGCTTTCTTT. It yields the protein CASSDRENTEAFF.

This chain links TRBV13 with TRBJ2-1; 14 nucleotides line up with TRBD2. The CDR3 runs to 18 residues. CDR1 is PRHDT, CDR2 FYEKMQ, per germline (reference sequence). V lost 4 bases, J lost 4 bases, and 9 bases stayed unmatched. The chain's CDR3 is CASSSGLAGEMLYNEQFF. In DNA form, the CDR3 reads TGTGCCAGCAGCTCGGGACTAGCGGGAGAAATGTTGTACAATGAGCAGTTCTTC.

V gene TRBV2 combines with J gene TRBJ2-2; a weak D match, TRBD1 (6 bases). The length of the CDR3 is 14 residues. Trimming cost V 8 bases and J 2 bases, with 12 bases left between them. CDR1 and CDR2 (germline): SNHLY, FYNNEI. The CDR3 sequence: CASASGTNTGELFF. CDR3 DNA: TGTGCCAGCGCATCCGGGACAAACACCGGGGAGCTGTTTTTT. The full variable domain, its missing parts supplied by reference TRBV2 and TRBJ2-2, is EPEVTQTPSHQVTQMGQEVILRCVPISNHLYFYWYRQILGQKVEFLVSFYNNEISEKSEIFDDQFSVERPDGSNFTLKIRSTKLEDSAMYFCASASGTNTGELFFGEGSRLTVL.

This sequence joins TRBV19 and TRBJ1-5; D is ambiguous. V dropped 7 bases and J dropped 2 bases, with 15 bases sitting between them. CDR3 length: 15 amino acids. Germline assignment: CDR1 LNHDA and CDR2 SQIVND (reference sequence). Written as DNA, the CDR3 is TGTGCCAGTAAGGAATTTAGTTGGGGCAATCAGCCCCAGCATTTT. This encodes CASKEFSWGNQPQHF.

The V gene is TRBV9, the J gene TRBJ2-2; 9 nucleotides agree with TRBD2. The CDR3 runs to 16 residues. Germline values: CDR1 SGDLS, CDR2 YYNGEE. V gave up 6 bases and J gave up 4 bases; unmatched junction bases: 10. DNA for the CDR3: TGTGCCAGCACCGCGGGTATTAGCGGGAGCACCGGGGAGCTGTTTTTT. This gives the protein CASTAGISGSTGELFF.